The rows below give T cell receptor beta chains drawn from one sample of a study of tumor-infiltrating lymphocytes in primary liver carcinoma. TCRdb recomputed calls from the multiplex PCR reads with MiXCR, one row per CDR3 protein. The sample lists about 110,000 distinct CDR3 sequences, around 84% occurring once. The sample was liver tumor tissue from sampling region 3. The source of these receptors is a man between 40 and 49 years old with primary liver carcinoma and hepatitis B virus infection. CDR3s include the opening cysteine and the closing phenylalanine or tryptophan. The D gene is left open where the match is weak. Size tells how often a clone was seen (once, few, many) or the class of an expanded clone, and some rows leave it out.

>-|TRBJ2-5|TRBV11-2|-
TGTGCCAGTAGCGCATGGTTGGGGGAGTCCCAGTACTTC
CASSAWLGESQYF
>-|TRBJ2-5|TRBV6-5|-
TGTGCCAGCAGTTCCGACTGGGAGGCCCAGTACTTC
CASSSDWEAQYF
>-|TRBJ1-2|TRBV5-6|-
TGTGCCAACAGCTCCCGCGACAGGATCGTCAGCTATGGCTACAGCTTC
CANSSRDRIVSYGYSF
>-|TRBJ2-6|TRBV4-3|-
TGCGCCAGCAATGACGGAAACTCTGGGGCCTACGTCCTGACTTTC
CASNDGNSGAYVLTF
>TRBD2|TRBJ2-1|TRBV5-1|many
TGCGCCAGCGTTAAGGGGCTAGCGGACAATGAGCAGTTCTTC
CASVKGLADNEQFF
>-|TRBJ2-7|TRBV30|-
TGTGCGTGGAGTCCACGCGGTGGACAGTCCTCCTACGAGCGGTACTTC
CAWSPRGGQSSYERYF
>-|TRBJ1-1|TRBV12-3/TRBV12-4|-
TGTGCCAGCAGTTTGCGGCTCATGAACACTGAAGCTTTCTTT
CASSLRLMNTEAFF
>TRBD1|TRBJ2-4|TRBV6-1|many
TGTGCCAGCAGTGCAGACAGGGGAGACATTCAGTACTTC
CASSADRGDIQYF
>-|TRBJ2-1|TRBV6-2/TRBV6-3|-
TGTGCCAGCAGTTATAGGAGCGCTGAGCAGTTATTC
CASSYRSAEQLF
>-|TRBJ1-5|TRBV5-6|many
TGTGCCAGCAGCATCTTGGGCAGGGGCGATCAGCCCCAGCATTTT
CASSILGRGDQPQHF
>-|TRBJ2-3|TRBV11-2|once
TGTGCCAGCAGCCCGTGGATAGGGGGGGATACAGATACGCAGTATTTT
CASSPWIGGDTDTQYF
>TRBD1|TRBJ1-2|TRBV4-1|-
TGTTCCAGCAGCCACCGTGGACAGGGGACGGGCTATGGCTACACCTTC
CSSSHRGQGTGYGYTF
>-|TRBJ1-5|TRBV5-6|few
TGTGCCAGTAGCTTGGTGAATCAGCCCCAGCATTTT
CASSLVNQPQHF
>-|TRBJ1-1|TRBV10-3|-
TGTGCCATCAGTGATCGGGGTATCACTGAAGCTTTCTTT
CAISDRGITEAFF
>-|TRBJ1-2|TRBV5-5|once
TGTGCCTGCAGGGTGCCGGGACCTTCTGGCTACACGTTC
CACRVPGPSGYTF
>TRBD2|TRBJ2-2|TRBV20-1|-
TGCAGTGCTAGACTAGCGGGAGTACCCACCGGGGAGCTGTTTTTT
CSARLAGVPTGELFF
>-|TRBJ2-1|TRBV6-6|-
TGTGACAGCACTAGCCTGAGCTCCTACAATGAGCAGTTCTTC
CDSTSLSSYNEQFF
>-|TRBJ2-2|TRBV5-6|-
TGTGCCAGCAGCTTTGCGTACACCGGGGAGCTGTTTTTT
CASSFAYTGELFF
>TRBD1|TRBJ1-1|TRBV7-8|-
TGTGTCAGCAGCCTAACAGGGGGCACTGAAGTTTTCTTT
CVSSLTGGTEVFF
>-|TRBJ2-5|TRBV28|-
TGTATCAGCAGTTTATCGCAGGAACAAGAGACCCAGTACTTC
CISSLSQEQETQYF
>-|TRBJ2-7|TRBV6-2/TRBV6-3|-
TGTGCCAGCAGTTATAAGCTTAACGGCTCCCACGAGCAGTACTTC
CASSYKLNGSHEQYF
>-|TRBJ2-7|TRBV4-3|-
TGCACCAGCAGCCAAGATCGGGCTAACGGCTATGACCAGTACTTC
CTSSQDRANGYDQYF
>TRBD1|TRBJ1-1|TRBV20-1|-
TGCAGTGCCTCCAGACAGGGGACTGAAGCTTTCTTT
CSASRQGTEAFF
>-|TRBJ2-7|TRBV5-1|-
TGCGCCAGCAGCTTGGGGGGTGGGAGCCACGAGCATTACTTC
CASSLGGGSHEHYF
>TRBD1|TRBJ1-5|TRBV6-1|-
TGTGCCAGCAATGGAAGACAGGGGTTGACTAATCAGCCCCAGCATTTT
CASNGRQGLTNQPQHF
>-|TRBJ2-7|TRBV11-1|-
TGTGCCAGAAGTCTGCGCGTCAGGGCGTCCCTGGGGGAGCATTACTTC
CARSLRVRASLGEHYF
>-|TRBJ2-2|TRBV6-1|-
TGTGCCAGCAGGGCTTGGATACCTACCCGGGAGCTGTTTTTT
CASRAWIPTRELFF
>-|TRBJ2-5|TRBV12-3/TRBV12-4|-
TGTGCCAGCGGACTGCTACAAGAGGCCCAGTATTTC
CASGLLQEAQYF
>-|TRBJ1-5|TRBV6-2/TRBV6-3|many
TGTGCCAGCAGTTTTCAGTCACCAAATCAGCCCCAGCATTTT
CASSFQSPNQPQHF
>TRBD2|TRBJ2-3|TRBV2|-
TGTGCCAGCAGGGCGGCACACGGGAGGGGTACAGATACGCAGTTTTTT
CASRAAHGRGTDTQFF
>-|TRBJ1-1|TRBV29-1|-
TGCAGCGTTGCCCCGCGAAGGGGAATGAACACTGAAGCCTTCTTT
CSVAPRRGMNTEAFF
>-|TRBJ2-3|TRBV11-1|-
TGTGCCTGCAACTCTGGGGGAAGCTCTGTTGGAGCCCGCACAGATAGGCAGTATTTT
CACNSGGSSVGARTDRQYF
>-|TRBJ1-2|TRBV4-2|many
TGTGCCAGCAGCCAAGGGCCGGAGGGTTTAGGGGGGATGAACTATGGCTACACCTTC
CASSQGPEGLGGMNYGYTF
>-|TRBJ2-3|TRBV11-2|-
TGTGTAAGCAGCTTAAACCGGCAAGGGGATACGCAGTATTTT
CVSSLNRQGDTQYF
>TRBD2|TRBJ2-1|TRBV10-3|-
TGTACCGTCAGCCCAGGACTAGCGGGGAACTACAATGAGCAGTTCTTC
CTVSPGLAGNYNEQFF
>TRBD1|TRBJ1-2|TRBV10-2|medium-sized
TGCGCCAGCAGTGAACAGGGGGCAAACTATGGCTACACCTTC
CASSEQGANYGYTF
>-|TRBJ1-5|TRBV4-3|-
TGCGCCAGCCGCCAGTCCAGAGAGCAGCCCCAGCATTTT
CASRQSREQPQHF
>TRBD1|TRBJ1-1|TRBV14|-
TGTGCCAGCAGCCGGGGACAGGAGAGAATGGACACTGAAGCCTTCTTT
CASSRGQERMDTEAFF
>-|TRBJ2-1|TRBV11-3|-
TGTGCCAGCAGCATGAGAAAGTCCTACGAGCAGTTCTTC
CASSMRKSYEQFF
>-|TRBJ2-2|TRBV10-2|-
TGCGCCAACAGTGGACGACGAGGGAGTGGGGAGCTGTTTTTT
CANSGRRGSGELFF
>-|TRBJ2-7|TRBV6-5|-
TGTGTCAGCAGTTCAGGGCCTAGCTCCTACGAGCAGTACTTC
CVSSSGPSSYEQYF
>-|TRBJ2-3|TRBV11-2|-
TGTGCCAGCAGCTGGGGGAGAGTGCAGCCAGATACGCACTATTTT
CASSWGRVQPDTHYF
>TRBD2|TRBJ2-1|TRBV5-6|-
TGTGCCAGCAGCCAGTTCCTAGCGGGAGGGGTAGACGATGGGCAGTTCTTC
CASSQFLAGGVDDGQFF
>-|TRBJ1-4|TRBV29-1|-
TGCAGCGTTGGGCAGAAGGGTGAAAAACCGTTTTTT
CSVGQKGEKPFF
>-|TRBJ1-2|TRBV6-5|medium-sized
TGTGCCAGCAGACCCGGGACGGCTGAGTTGGGCTACACCTTC
CASRPGTAELGYTF
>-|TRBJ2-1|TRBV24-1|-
TGTGCCACTTCAGGGGGGGGGAGCTCTTACAATGGGCAGTTCTTC
CATSGGGSSYNGQFF
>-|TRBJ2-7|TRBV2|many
TGTGCCAGCAACGGCGTCTCCTACGAGCAGTACTTC
CASNGVSYEQYF
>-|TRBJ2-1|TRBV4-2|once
TGTGCCAGTAGCCAAGATTGGGGTGCTAGAGTGGACAATGAGCAGTTCTTC
CASSQDWGARVDNEQFF
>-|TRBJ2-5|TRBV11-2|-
TGTGCCAGCAGCCCCGTCGGGTTAATCCCAGTGACCCAGTACTTC
CASSPVGLIPVTQYF
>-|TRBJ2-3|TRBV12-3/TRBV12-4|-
TGTGTCAGCACTCCCTCCGGAAGTACGCAGTATTTT
CVSTPSGSTQYF
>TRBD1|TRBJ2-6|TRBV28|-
TGTGCCGGCAGTTCCCCGGGACAGGGTAAGGTTGAGGCCAACGTCCTGACTTTC
CAGSSPGQGKVEANVLTF
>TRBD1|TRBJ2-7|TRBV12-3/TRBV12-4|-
TGTGCCAGCAGCTATGGTAGGGGGGACAGGGTCCCCTCCTACGAGCAGTACTTC
CASSYGRGDRVPSYEQYF